The source of this T cell receptor beta chain is a study of T cell responses to AZD1222 COVID-19 vaccine. Overall study results and limits: Clonal diversity was possibly underestimated, and the donors were mostly white British, with more females. Every sample of the repertoires postdated the peak T cell response.

Sequencing was performed with immunoSEQ multiplex PCR; in TCRdb, only in-frame clones are kept and a portion is missing. The sample holds approximately 300,000 clones, almost 95% seen once. Germline-derived CDR1 and CDR2 are SGHNT and YYREEE (reference sequence). V shed 2 bases and J 8 bases; nucleotides not matched to a gene: 16. The CDR3 extends over 17 amino acids. About this clone: Its antigen is unidentified.

The sequence was collected from an adult who received the AZD1222 COVID-19 vaccine. The specimen comprised peripheral blood, sampled 28 days after the second AZD1222 dose. This chain links TRBV5-4 with TRBJ1-2; 9 bases are shared with TRBD1. CDR3 sequence reads: CASSLTEQGAYLGGYTF. The CDR3 DNA reads TGTGCCAGCAGCTTAACGGAACAGGGGGCTTATCTTGGCGGCTACACCTTC.